The rows below give T cell receptor beta chains drawn from one sample of a study of shared T cell receptors in the human thymus. The assay was immunoSEQ multiplex PCR, and TCRdb's table has in-frame clones only and misses some. Of hundreds of thousands of clones listed, 70% to 90% are singletons. These data were also filed under a second study, of human thymus T cells.

Sequencing used thymocytes. The receptors were sampled from a boy younger than two with a congenital heart defect. CDR3s include the opening cysteine and the closing phenylalanine or tryptophan. The order of the fields is J gene, V gene, clone size, D gene, CDR3 protein, CDR3 DNA. A D gene is named only where the DNA matches it firmly. Clone sizes are given selectively: once, few, many, or a class where the clone is expanded.

J gene: TRBJ2-1; V gene: TRBV14; clone size: NA; D gene: TRBD2; CDR3 protein: CASSQGSSGRAYNEQFF; CDR3 DNA: TGTGCCAGCAGCCAAGGGTCTAGCGGGAGGGCCTACAATGAGCAGTTCTTC
J gene: TRBJ1-4; V gene: TRBV30; clone size: NA; D gene: NA; CDR3 protein: CAWSPQGGNEKLFF; CDR3 DNA: TGTGCCTGGAGTCCCCAGGGAGGGAATGAAAAACTGTTTTTT
J gene: TRBJ2-5; V gene: TRBV29-1; clone size: NA; D gene: TRBD2; CDR3 protein: CSVGGLAGGPEGETQYF; CDR3 DNA: TGCAGCGTTGGGGGATTAGCGGGAGGGCCGGAGGGGGAGACCCAGTACTTC
J gene: TRBJ2-7; V gene: TRBV28; clone size: NA; D gene: NA; CDR3 protein: CASSFGLGQGYYEQYF; CDR3 DNA: TGTGCCAGCAGTTTTGGCCTCGGGCAGGGCTACTACGAGCAGTACTTC
J gene: TRBJ2-1; V gene: TRBV29-1; clone size: NA; D gene: TRBD2; CDR3 protein: CSVDGRLAGRSSYNEQFF; CDR3 DNA: TGCAGCGTTGATGGGCGACTAGCGGGAAGGAGCTCCTACAATGAGCAGTTCTTC
J gene: TRBJ2-5; V gene: TRBV27; clone size: once; D gene: TRBD1; CDR3 protein: CASSRDRGPQETQYF; CDR3 DNA: TGTGCCAGCAGTAGAGACAGGGGTCCCCAAGAGACCCAGTACTTC
J gene: TRBJ2-1; V gene: TRBV18; clone size: NA; D gene: TRBD2; CDR3 protein: CASSPPRTSGRTSYNEQFF; CDR3 DNA: TGTGCCAGCTCACCACCGAGGACTAGCGGGAGGACCTCCTACAATGAGCAGTTCTTC
J gene: TRBJ2-5; V gene: TRBV5-1; clone size: NA; D gene: NA; CDR3 protein: CASSQTTRKETQYF; CDR3 DNA: TGCGCCAGCAGCCAAACGACTAGGAAAGAGACCCAGTACTTC
J gene: TRBJ1-4; V gene: TRBV27; clone size: NA; D gene: TRBD1; CDR3 protein: CASSWAGQGGGQTNEKLFF; CDR3 DNA: TGTGCCAGCTCTTGGGCGGGACAGGGGGGAGGTCAGACTAATGAAAAACTGTTTTTT
J gene: TRBJ1-1; V gene: TRBV5-4; clone size: NA; D gene: TRBD1; CDR3 protein: CASSIRDRGTEAFF; CDR3 DNA: TGTGCCAGCAGCATCCGGGACAGGGGCACTGAAGCTTTCTTT
J gene: TRBJ2-7; V gene: TRBV27; clone size: NA; D gene: NA; CDR3 protein: CASSLSIRTQVGGYEQYF; CDR3 DNA: TGTGCCAGCAGTTTATCGATTCGAACCCAGGTGGGGGGCTACGAGCAGTACTTC
J gene: TRBJ1-4; V gene: TRBV15; clone size: once; D gene: NA; CDR3 protein: CATSTRGYNEKLFF; CDR3 DNA: TGTGCCACCAGCACCCGCGGTTATAATGAAAAACTGTTTTTT
J gene: TRBJ2-7; V gene: TRBV10-3; clone size: NA; D gene: NA; CDR3 protein: CATSSHPVLAPRAYEQYF; CDR3 DNA: TGTGCCACTTCTTCGCATCCCGTACTAGCCCCCCGGGCGTACGAGCAGTACTTC
J gene: TRBJ2-7; V gene: TRBV30; clone size: NA; D gene: NA; CDR3 protein: CAWSVWAGDEQYF; CDR3 DNA: TGTGCCTGGAGTGTCTGGGCAGGGGACGAGCAGTACTTC
J gene: TRBJ2-7; V gene: TRBV5-1; clone size: NA; D gene: TRBD2; CDR3 protein: CASSQTGVGLAGLYEQYF; CDR3 DNA: TGCGCCAGCAGCCAGACAGGGGTAGGACTAGCGGGACTCTACGAGCAGTACTTC
J gene: TRBJ2-5; V gene: TRBV7-6; clone size: NA; D gene: NA; CDR3 protein: CASSLALAERGETQYF; CDR3 DNA: TGTGCCAGCAGCTTAGCATTGGCGGAAAGGGGGGAGACCCAGTACTTC
J gene: TRBJ2-5; V gene: TRBV5-4; clone size: NA; D gene: NA; CDR3 protein: CASSSRGPSETQYF; CDR3 DNA: TGTGCCAGCAGCTCCAGAGGCCCCTCAGAGACCCAGTACTTC
J gene: TRBJ2-3; V gene: TRBV4-1; clone size: NA; D gene: TRBD2; CDR3 protein: CASSLQGTSDWNTQYF; CDR3 DNA: TGCGCCAGCAGCCTACAGGGGACTAGCGATTGGAATACGCAGTATTTT
J gene: TRBJ1-4; V gene: TRBV19; clone size: NA; D gene: TRBD1; CDR3 protein: CASSAHRGQATNEKLFF; CDR3 DNA: TGTGCCAGTAGTGCCCACAGGGGACAGGCGACTAATGAAAAACTGTTTTTT
J gene: TRBJ2-7; V gene: TRBV11-2; clone size: NA; D gene: NA; CDR3 protein: CASSLHAGSWSYEQYF; CDR3 DNA: TGTGCCAGCAGCTTACACGCGGGCAGCTGGTCCTACGAGCAGTACTTC
J gene: TRBJ2-1; V gene: TRBV10-3; clone size: NA; D gene: TRBD2; CDR3 protein: CAISEGLAGDNEQFF; CDR3 DNA: TGTGCCATCAGTGAAGGGCTAGCGGGAGATAATGAGCAGTTCTTC
J gene: TRBJ2-3; V gene: TRBV4-2; clone size: NA; D gene: TRBD2; CDR3 protein: CASSPREGRRDTQYF; CDR3 DNA: TGTGCCAGCAGCCCCCGGGAGGGCCGGAGAGATACGCAGTATTTT
J gene: TRBJ2-7; V gene: TRBV11-2; clone size: NA; D gene: TRBD2; CDR3 protein: CASSVVTSGGYEQYF; CDR3 DNA: TGTGCCAGCAGCGTCGTGACGTCGGGGGGCTACGAGCAGTACTTC
J gene: TRBJ2-3; V gene: TRBV29-1; clone size: NA; D gene: TRBD2; CDR3 protein: CSVEQGPGGGAQYF; CDR3 DNA: TGCAGCGTTGAGCAAGGGCCGGGCGGGGGTGCGCAGTATTTT
J gene: TRBJ2-5; V gene: TRBV5-6; clone size: NA; D gene: TRBD1; CDR3 protein: CASSFAQPNRGQETQYF; CDR3 DNA: TGTGCCAGCAGCTTCGCCCAGCCTAACAGGGGCCAAGAGACCCAGTACTTC
J gene: TRBJ1-2; V gene: TRBV27; clone size: NA; D gene: TRBD1; CDR3 protein: CASSPQGADGYGYTF; CDR3 DNA: TGTGCCAGCAGTCCACAGGGGGCGGATGGATATGGCTACACCTTC
J gene: TRBJ2-1; V gene: TRBV9; clone size: once; D gene: TRBD2; CDR3 protein: CASSVASGSLKYEQFF; CDR3 DNA: TGTGCCAGCAGCGTAGCTAGCGGGAGTCTTAAGTATGAGCAGTTCTTC
J gene: TRBJ2-7; V gene: TRBV28; clone size: NA; D gene: TRBD2; CDR3 protein: CASSPLLAGSYEQYF; CDR3 DNA: TGTGCCAGCAGTCCCCTACTAGCGGGCTCCTACGAGCAGTACTTC
J gene: TRBJ2-7; V gene: TRBV7-9; clone size: NA; D gene: NA; CDR3 protein: CASSPPGISSFRTYEQYF; CDR3 DNA: TGTGCCAGCAGCCCCCCGGGAATCTCCTCCTTCCGTACCTACGAGCAGTACTTC
J gene: TRBJ1-3; V gene: TRBV28; clone size: once; D gene: NA; CDR3 protein: CASSRRGLSSGNTIYF; CDR3 DNA: TGTGCCAGCAGTCGGCGGGGCCTTAGCTCTGGAAACACCATATATTTT